The source of this TCR beta chain is a study of T cell responses to AZD1222 COVID-19 vaccine. On the study more broadly: Whether given at about 4 or about 12 weeks, second doses were pooled. The study, taken as a whole, reports: Variant regions that are unmutated are reportedly the target of nearly half of spike-specific TCRs. Increased Spike-specific TCR breadth and depth were observed after two AZD1222 doses.

The table came from immunoSEQ multiplex PCR; TCRdb's copy has only in-frame clones and leaves some out. The sample includes some 160,000 clones, roughly 92% seen only once; the top ten take 1.6%. Germline loops: CDR1 MNHEY, CDR2 SVGAGI. The CDR3 loop spans 14 amino acids. V was pared by 4 bases and J by 7 bases, with 4 bases of the junction left unmatched. Worth noting for this clone: The antigen is not known.

This specimen was peripheral blood, taken on day 0 of AZD1222 vaccination. The chain combines TRBV6-5 with TRBJ2-3; TRBD2 matches at 11 bases. This TCR came from an adult in good health. CDR3 loop: CASSWGLAEHTQYF. The CDR3 region has the DNA TGTGCCAGCAGTTGGGGACTAGCGGAACATACGCAGTATTTT.